The 16 T cell receptor beta chains below were found in one sample sequenced in a study of early T cells in non-severe SARS-CoV-2 infection. TCRdb passed the 5' RACE reads through MiXCR, listing each CDR3 protein once. The table has some 96,000 distinct CDR3 sequences, 15% seen once. Sequenced: whole blood. The receptor set was obtained from an adult who was a healthcare worker with PCR-confirmed SARS-CoV-2 infection or an uninfected control (not recorded which).

Only a few counts were recorded for this clonotype. The CDR3 DNA sequence: TGTGCCAGCAGCTTGTTACCAGGGCCAGGAAACACCATATATTTT. It codes for CASSLLPGPGNTIYF. The chain links TRBV5-5 to TRBJ1-3; D perhaps matches TRBD1 (5 bases). The CDR3 contains 15 residues. Germline V gene data show CDR1 as SGHKS and CDR2 as YYEKEE (reference sequence). Trimming stripped 1 base from V and 4 bases from J, with 12 bases between.

V and J are TRBV4-2 and TRBJ1-1; 10 nucleotides line up with TRBD1. Germline assignment: CDR1 LGHNA and CDR2 YNFKEQ. The V segment lost 1 base and the J segment 1 base; nucleotides outside the gene matches: 6. This CDR3 is built from 17 residues. The CDR3 region has the DNA TGTGCCAGCAGCCAAGGCAGGACAGGGGGAAGGAACACTGAAGCTTTCTTT. Its protein product is CASSQGRTGGRNTEAFF.

The chain has TRBV6-6 and TRBJ2-7; 10 bases agree with TRBD2. CDR1 and CDR2 (germline): MNHNY, SVGAGI (reference sequence). This CDR3 has 17 amino acids. V was pared by 6 bases and J by 2 bases, with 13 bases of the junction left unmatched. This CDR3 is CASSPQGGLAGAYEQYF. CDR3 DNA: TGTGCCAGCAGCCCACAGGGGGGGCTAGCGGGAGCCTACGAGCAGTACTTC.

The chain employs TRBV20-1 and TRBJ2-5; unclear D gene. Germline CDR1 reads DFQATT; CDR2 reads SNEGSKA (reference sequence). V gave up 2 bases and J gave up 2 bases, with 9 bases separating them. This CDR3 comprises 13 residues. CDR3 protein: CSARLGSQETQYF. The CDR3 bases are TGCAGTGCTAGATTGGGTAGTCAAGAGACCCAGTACTTC.

V and J are TRBV12-3 or TRBV12-4 and TRBJ1-5; unclear D gene. This CDR3 spans 12 amino acids. Between the trimmed V and J ends, which lost 4 bases and 7 bases, there was a span of 8 bases. The DNA of the CDR3 is TGTGCCAGCAGTTCGAGTCTGCAGCCCCAGCATTTT. As protein: CASSSSLQPQHF.

The chain employs TRBV28 and TRBJ2-5, with D maybe TRBD1 (6 bases). CDR3 length equals 15 residues. V was trimmed by 5 bases and J by 3 bases, leaving 16 bases between them. CDR1 and CDR2 (germline): MDHEN, SYDVKM. In DNA form, the CDR3 reads TGTGCCAGCAGTCCCTCGTACAGGGCCAAAGAGACCCAGTACTTC. It is translated as CASSPSYRAKETQYF.

Comment on this clonotype: The germline gene is not matched at one end of the junction; a read error may be the cause. The chain joins TRBV27 to TRBJ2-3; D is uncertain. Germline lookup yields CDR1 MNHEY and CDR2 SMNVEV (reference sequence). The CDR3 is made up of 16 amino acids. The CDR3 region is CPSSLSPDPYTDTQYF. DNA of the CDR3: TGTCCCAGCAGTTTATCGCCCGACCCTTACACAGATACGCAGTATTTT.

This clonotype has more than one count but fewer than ten. The chain couples TRBV7-6 to TRBJ2-7; D ambiguous. This CDR3 region has 15 residues. Trimming cost V 2 bases and J 2 bases, with 13 bases left between them. Germline loops: CDR1 SGHVS, CDR2 FNYEAQ. The CDR3 protein is CASSLRSESTYEQYF. CDR3 sequence (DNA): TGTGCCAGCAGCTTACGGTCCGAATCAACCTACGAGCAGTACTTC.

In its sample, this clonotype was seen a few times. This sequence joins TRBV10-3 and TRBJ2-3, with 13 bases matching TRBD2. In germline, CDR1 is ENHRY, CDR2 SYGVKD. J was trimmed by 5 bases and V by 8 bases; bases with no gene match: 4. The CDR3 runs to 14 residues. CDR3: CAIGTSGIVDTQYF. CDR3 in DNA: TGTGCCATCGGGACTAGCGGGATCGTAGATACGCAGTATTTT.

The rearrangement links TRBV21-1 to TRBJ2-7; the DNA was not used to check the table's D call, TRBD1. TRBV21-1 is a pseudogene segment. The CDR3 sequence is 15 residues long. The CDR3 DNA reads as TGTGCCAGCAGACCAGCCCGGGACGCTTCCTACGAGCAGTACTTC. It codes for CASRPARDASYEQYF.

The chain links TRBV11-2 to TRBJ2-1; 7 bases map to TRBD2. Germline V CDR1 and CDR2: SGHAT, FQNNGV. The J segment lost 6 bases and the V segment lost 0 bases, leaving 5 bases of the junction unmatched. The CDR3 runs 15 residues. CDR3 coding DNA: TGTGCCAGCAGCTTAGAGGGCGGGAGTATCAATGAGCAGTTCTTC. This gives the protein CASSLEGGSINEQFF.

The chain recombines TRBV10-3 with TRBJ2-5; D is undetermined. Per germline, CDR1 ENHRY and CDR2 SYGVKD. V shed 6 bases and J shed 7 bases, with 18 bases lying between them. This CDR3 is built from 14 residues. CDR3 protein: CAIRAQSVDGTQYF. The CDR3 DNA is TGTGCCATCAGGGCCCAGTCGGTGGACGGGACCCAGTACTTC.

This clonotype has ten or more counts. This rearrangement joins TRBV13 to TRBJ2-7, with 12 bases fitting TRBD2. Germline V lookup: CDR1 PRHDT, CDR2 FYEKMQ (reference sequence). The CDR3 consists of 15 residues. Trimming at V came to 6 bases and at J to 2 bases, leaving 5 bases not matched to a gene. CDR3 residues: CASSPTSGRTYEQYF. Here the CDR3 DNA reads TGTGCCAGCAGTCCAACTAGCGGGAGGACCTACGAGCAGTACTTC. The full variable domain, completed using reference TRBV13 and TRBJ2-7, is AAGVIQSPRHLIKEKRETATLKCYPIPRHDTVYWYQQGPGQDPQFLISFYEKMQSDKGSIPDRFSAQQFSDYHSELNMSSLELGDSALYFCASSPTSGRTYEQYFGPGTRLTVT.

A few counts support this clonotype. The V call is TRBV29-1, the J call TRBJ2-1, with D unclear. V was shortened by 4 bases and J by 2 bases, with 3 bases between the two germline ends. The CDR3 contains 11 residues. Germline loops: CDR1 SQVTM, CDR2 ANQGSEA. The CDR3 bases are TGCAGCGTTGTGCCCTACAATGAGCAGTTCTTC. The encoded protein is CSVVPYNEQFF.

The chain joins TRBV20-1 to TRBJ2-1; tentatively, D is TRBD1 or TRBD2 (5 bases each). The germline V and J ends were trimmed by 6 bases and 9 bases, with 6 bases remaining between them. CDR3 size: 9 residues. Looked up from germline, CDR1 is DFQATT and CDR2 is SNEGSKA (reference sequence). DNA of the CDR3: TGCAGTGCGGGGACTGAGCAGTTCTTC. Translated: CSAGTEQFF.

The rearrangement uses TRBV4-3 and TRBJ2-7; TRBD1 matches at 11 bases. This CDR3 comprises 19 residues. Germline lookup yields CDR1 LGHNA and CDR2 YSLEER. Trimming took 1 base from V and 2 from J; bases not matched to a gene: 13. The CDR3 DNA sequence: TGCGCCAGCAGCCAAGCCCCGGACAGGGGGCTCCTTAAGCCCTACGAGCAGTACTTC. Its translation: CASSQAPDRGLLKPYEQYF.